The clone carrying this T cell receptor (beta chain) has a single count. This sample stems from a study of PD-1 blockade in classical Hodgkin lymphoma. With no exception, relapse followed autologous stem cell transplantation in all patients, and brentuximab vedotin exposure varied. Generated by immunoSEQ multiplex PCR, the TCRdb table keeps only in-frame clones and is missing some. The sample lists under 110,000 clones; around 89% were seen once. Trimming took 1 base from V and 2 from J; bases not matched to a gene: 1. CDR1 MNHEY and CDR2 SMNVEV come from the germline V gene (reference sequence). The CDR3 is 16 residues long.

The origin of this receptor is a human donor with classical Hodgkin lymphoma. The chain uses TRBV27 and TRBJ2-6; the match to TRBD1 covers 8 bases. The material sequenced was peripheral blood mononuclear cells (PBMCs), taken before the second cycle of nivolumab. Here the CDR3 DNA reads TGTGCCAGCAGTTTATGGACAGGGACTGGGGCCAACGTCCTGACTTTC. Amino acid sequence: CASSLWTGTGANVLTF.